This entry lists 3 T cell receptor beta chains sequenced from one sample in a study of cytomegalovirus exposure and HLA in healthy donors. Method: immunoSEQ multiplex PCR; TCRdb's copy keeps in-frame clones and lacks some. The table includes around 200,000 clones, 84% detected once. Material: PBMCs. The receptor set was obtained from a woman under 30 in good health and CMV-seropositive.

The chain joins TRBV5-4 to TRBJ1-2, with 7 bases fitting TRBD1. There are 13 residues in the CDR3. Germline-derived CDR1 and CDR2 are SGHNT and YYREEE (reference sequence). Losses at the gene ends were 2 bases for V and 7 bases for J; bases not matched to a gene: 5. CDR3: CASSFQGGTGYTF. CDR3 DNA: TGTGCCAGCAGCTTTCAGGGGGGCACTGGCTACACCTTC.

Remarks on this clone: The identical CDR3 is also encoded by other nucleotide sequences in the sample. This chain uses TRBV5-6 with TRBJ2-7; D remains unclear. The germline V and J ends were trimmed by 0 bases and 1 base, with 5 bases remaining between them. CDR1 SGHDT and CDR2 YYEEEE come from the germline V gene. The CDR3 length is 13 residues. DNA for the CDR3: TGTGCCAGCAGCTTGGGCCAGTCCTACGAGCAGTACTTC. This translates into CASSLGQSYEQYF.

The CDR3, as DNA: TGTGCCAGCAGCGTAACAGTAGGGGTGAGAGATACGCAGTATTTT. Its protein is CASSVTVGVRDTQYF. The chain recombines TRBV9 with TRBJ2-3; D is perhaps TRBD1 (5 bases). The germline gives CDR1 SGDLS, CDR2 YYNGEE. V dropped 1 base and J dropped 5 bases, with 14 bases sitting between them. This CDR3 has 15 amino acids.